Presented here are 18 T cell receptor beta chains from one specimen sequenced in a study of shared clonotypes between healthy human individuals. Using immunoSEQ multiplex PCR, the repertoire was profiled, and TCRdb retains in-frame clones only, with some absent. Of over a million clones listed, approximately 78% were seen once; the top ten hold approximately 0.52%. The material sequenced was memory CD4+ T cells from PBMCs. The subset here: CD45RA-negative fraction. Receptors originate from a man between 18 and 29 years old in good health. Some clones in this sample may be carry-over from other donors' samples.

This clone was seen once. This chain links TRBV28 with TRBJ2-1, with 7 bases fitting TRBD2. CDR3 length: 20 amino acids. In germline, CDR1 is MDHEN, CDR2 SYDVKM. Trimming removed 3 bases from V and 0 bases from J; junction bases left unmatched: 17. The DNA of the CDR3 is TGTGCCAGCAGTTTTCGTACGGCGTACCGGGGAGGGAGCTCCTACAATGAGCAGTTCTTC. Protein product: CASSFRTAYRGGSSYNEQFF.

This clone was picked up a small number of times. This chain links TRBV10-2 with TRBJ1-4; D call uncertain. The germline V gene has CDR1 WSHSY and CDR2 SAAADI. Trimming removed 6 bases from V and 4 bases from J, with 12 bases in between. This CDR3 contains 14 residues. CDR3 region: CASSETPFNEKLFF. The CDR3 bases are TGCGCCAGCAGCGAGACACCATTTAATGAAAAACTGTTTTTT.

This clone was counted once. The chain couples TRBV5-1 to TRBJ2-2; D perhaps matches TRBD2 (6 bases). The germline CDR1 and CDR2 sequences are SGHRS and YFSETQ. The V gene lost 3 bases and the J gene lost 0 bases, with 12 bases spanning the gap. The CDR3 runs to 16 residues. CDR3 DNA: TGCGCCAGCAGCTCGCTCGGAGGGCCGAACACCGGGGAGCTGTTTTTT. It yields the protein CASSSLGGPNTGELFF.

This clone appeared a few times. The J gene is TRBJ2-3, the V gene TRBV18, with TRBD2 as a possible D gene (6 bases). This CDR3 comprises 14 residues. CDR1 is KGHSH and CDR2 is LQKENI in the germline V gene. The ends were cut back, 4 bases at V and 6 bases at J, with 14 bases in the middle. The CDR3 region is CASSRWSGDDTQYF. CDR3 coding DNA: TGTGCCAGCTCACGGTGGTCGGGGGACGATACGCAGTATTTT.

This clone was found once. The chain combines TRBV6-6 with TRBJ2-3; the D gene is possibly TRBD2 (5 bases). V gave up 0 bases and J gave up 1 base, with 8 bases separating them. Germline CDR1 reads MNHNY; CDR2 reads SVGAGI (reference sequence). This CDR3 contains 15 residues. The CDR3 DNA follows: TGTGCCAGCAGTTACTCGAGGGCCCGCACAGATACGCAGTATTTT. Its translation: CASSYSRARTDTQYF.

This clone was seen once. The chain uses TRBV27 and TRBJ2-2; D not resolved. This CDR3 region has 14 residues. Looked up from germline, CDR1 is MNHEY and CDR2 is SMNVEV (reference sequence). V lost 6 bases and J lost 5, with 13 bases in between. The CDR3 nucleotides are TGTGCCAGCAGCCCCAGACCGGTTACCGGGGAGCTGTTTTTT. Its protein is CASSPRPVTGELFF.

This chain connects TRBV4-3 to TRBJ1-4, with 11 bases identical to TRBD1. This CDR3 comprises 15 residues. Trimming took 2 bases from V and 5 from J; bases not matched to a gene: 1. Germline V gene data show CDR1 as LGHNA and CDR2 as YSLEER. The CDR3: CASSQRDRGNEKLFF. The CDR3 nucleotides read TGCGCCAGCAGCCAAAGGGACAGGGGGAATGAAAAACTGTTTTTT.

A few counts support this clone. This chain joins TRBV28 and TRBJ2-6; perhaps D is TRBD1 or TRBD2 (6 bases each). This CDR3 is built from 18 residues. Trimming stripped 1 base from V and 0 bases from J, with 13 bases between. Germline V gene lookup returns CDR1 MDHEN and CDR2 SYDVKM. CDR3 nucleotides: TGTGCCAGCAGTTTATCCGGGGGCGCCGGCTCTGGGGCCAACGTCCTGACTTTC. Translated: CASSLSGGAGSGANVLTF.

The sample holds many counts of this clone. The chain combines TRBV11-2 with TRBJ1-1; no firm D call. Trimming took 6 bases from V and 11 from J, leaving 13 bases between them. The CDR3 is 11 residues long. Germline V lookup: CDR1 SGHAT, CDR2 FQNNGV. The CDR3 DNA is TGTGCCAGCAGTTCGGGGAGTGCGGCTTTCTTT. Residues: CASSSGSAAFF.

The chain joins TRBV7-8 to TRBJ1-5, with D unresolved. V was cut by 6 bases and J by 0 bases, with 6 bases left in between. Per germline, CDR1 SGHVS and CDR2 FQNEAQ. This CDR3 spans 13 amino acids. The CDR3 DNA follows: TGTGCCAGCAGGGGCAGTAGCAATCAGCCCCAGCATTTT. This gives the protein CASRGSSNQPQHF. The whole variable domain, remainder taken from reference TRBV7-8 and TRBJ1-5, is GAGVSQSPRYKVAKRGQDVALRCDPISGHVSLFWYQQALGQGPEFLTYFQNEAQLDKSGLPSDRFFAERPEGSVSTLKIQRTQQEDSAVYLCASRGSSNQPQHFGDGTRLSIL.

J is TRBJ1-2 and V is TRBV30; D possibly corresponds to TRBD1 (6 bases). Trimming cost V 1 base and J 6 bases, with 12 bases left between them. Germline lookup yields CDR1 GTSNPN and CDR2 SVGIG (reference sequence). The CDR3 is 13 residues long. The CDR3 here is CAWSGHTGNGYTF. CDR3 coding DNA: TGTGCCTGGAGTGGACATACAGGGAATGGCTACACCTTC.

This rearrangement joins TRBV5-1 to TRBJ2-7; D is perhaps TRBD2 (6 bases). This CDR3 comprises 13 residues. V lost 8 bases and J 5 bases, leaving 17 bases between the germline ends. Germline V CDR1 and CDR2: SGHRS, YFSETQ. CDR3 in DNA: TGCGCCAGTTCTCAAGGAGGGAGCCACGAGCAGTACTTC. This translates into CASSQGGSHEQYF.

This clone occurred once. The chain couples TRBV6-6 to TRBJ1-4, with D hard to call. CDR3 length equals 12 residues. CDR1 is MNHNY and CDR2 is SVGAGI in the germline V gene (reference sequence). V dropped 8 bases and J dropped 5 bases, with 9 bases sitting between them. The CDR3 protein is CASSPQNEKLFF. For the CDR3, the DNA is TGTGCCAGCTCTCCCCAAAATGAAAAACTGTTTTTT.

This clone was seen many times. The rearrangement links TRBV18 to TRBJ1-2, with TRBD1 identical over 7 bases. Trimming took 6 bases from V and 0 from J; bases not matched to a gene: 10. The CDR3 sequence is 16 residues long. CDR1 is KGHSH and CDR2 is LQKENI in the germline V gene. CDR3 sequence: CASSTGQVGTNYGYTF. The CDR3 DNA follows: TGTGCCAGCTCGACCGGACAGGTGGGAACTAACTATGGCTACACCTTC. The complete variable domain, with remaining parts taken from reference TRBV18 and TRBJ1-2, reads NAGVMQNPRHLVRRRGQEARLRCSPMKGHSHVYWYRQLPEEGLKFMVYLQKENIIDESGMPKERFSAEFPKEGPSILRIQQVVRGDSAAYFCASSTGQVGTNYGYTFGSGTRLTVV.

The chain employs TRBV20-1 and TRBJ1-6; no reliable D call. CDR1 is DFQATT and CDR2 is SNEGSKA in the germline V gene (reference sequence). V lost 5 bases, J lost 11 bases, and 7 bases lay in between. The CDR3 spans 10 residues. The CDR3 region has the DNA TGCAGTGCTCCAACGGCACCCCTCCACTTT. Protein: CSAPTAPLHF.

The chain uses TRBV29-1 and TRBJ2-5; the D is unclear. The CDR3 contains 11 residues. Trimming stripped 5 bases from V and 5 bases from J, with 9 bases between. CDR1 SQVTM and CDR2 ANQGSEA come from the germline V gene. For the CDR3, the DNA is TGCAGCGTTACGGTTTATGAGACCCAGTACTTC. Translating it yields CSVTVYETQYF.

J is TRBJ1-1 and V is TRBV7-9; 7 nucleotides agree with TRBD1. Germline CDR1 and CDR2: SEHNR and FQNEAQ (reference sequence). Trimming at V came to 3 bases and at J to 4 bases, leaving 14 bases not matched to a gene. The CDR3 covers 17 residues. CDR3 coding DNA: TGTGCCAGCAGCTTCCCTACCGACAGGGTCTTCGGCACTGAAGCTTTCTTT. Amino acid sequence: CASSFPTDRVFGTEAFF.

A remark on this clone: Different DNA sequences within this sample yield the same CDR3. This CDR3 reads CASSPDQNQPQHF. CDR3 nucleotide sequence: TGTGCCAGCTCACCCGACCAAAATCAGCCCCAGCATTTT. The V and J genes are TRBV18 and TRBJ1-5; no clear D gene. V was cut by 3 bases and J by 4 bases, with 7 bases left in between. The CDR3 totals 13 residues. CDR1 and CDR2 (germline): KGHSH, LQKENI.